Listed below are T cell receptor beta chains from one sample, sequenced in a study of T cell responses to AZD1222 COVID-19 vaccine. Method: immunoSEQ multiplex PCR; TCRdb's copy keeps in-frame clones and lacks some. The sample records around 130,000 clones, 80% to 90% being singletons. The source material was peripheral blood, sampled 28 days after the second AZD1222 dose. These receptors came from an adult who received the AZD1222 COVID-19 vaccine. Each CDR3 is given with its conserved first and last residue. A D gene is named only where the DNA matches it firmly. Clone size, where shown, is once, few, many, or a class for clones that have expanded.

v_call: TRBV5-1
j_call: TRBJ2-2
d_call: .
clone_size: .
cdr3_aa: CASSLVADSSTGELFF
cdr3_nt: TGCGCCAGCAGCTTAGTAGCGGACAGTAGCACCGGGGAGCTGTTTTTT

v_call: TRBV20-1
j_call: TRBJ1-2
d_call: .
clone_size: .
cdr3_aa: CSVQVNYGYTF
cdr3_nt: TGCAGTGTCCAGGTCAACTATGGCTACACCTTC

v_call: TRBV6-5
j_call: TRBJ1-2
d_call: .
clone_size: .
cdr3_aa: CASSYRSGVPGYTF
cdr3_nt: TGTGCCAGCAGTTACCGGAGTGGGGTCCCGGGCTACACCTTC

v_call: TRBV15
j_call: TRBJ2-7
d_call: TRBD1
clone_size: .
cdr3_aa: CATSRGTGSYEQYF
cdr3_nt: TGTGCCACCAGCAGAGGGACAGGCTCCTACGAGCAGTACTTC

v_call: TRBV19
j_call: TRBJ2-2
d_call: TRBD2
clone_size: .
cdr3_aa: CASSIPGGVGELFF
cdr3_nt: TGTGCCAGTAGTATCCCCGGGGGGGTCGGGGAGCTGTTTTTT

v_call: TRBV25-1
j_call: TRBJ2-2
d_call: TRBD1
clone_size: .
cdr3_aa: CASNPPGGTGELFF
cdr3_nt: TGTGCCAGCAACCCCCCAGGGGGCACCGGGGAGCTGTTTTTT

v_call: TRBV30
j_call: TRBJ1-5
d_call: .
clone_size: .
cdr3_aa: CAWSVRGDQPQHF
cdr3_nt: TGTGCCTGGAGTGTAAGGGGGGATCAGCCCCAGCATTTT

v_call: TRBV18
j_call: TRBJ1-5
d_call: .
clone_size: .
cdr3_aa: CASSPQGNLPQHF
cdr3_nt: TGTGCCAGCTCACCACAGGGTAATCTGCCCCAGCATTTT

v_call: TRBV4-3
j_call: TRBJ1-2
d_call: .
clone_size: .
cdr3_aa: CASSQEQGSVYGYTF
cdr3_nt: TGCGCCAGCAGCCAAGAACAAGGATCAGTCTATGGCTACACCTTC

v_call: TRBV6-6
j_call: TRBJ1-6
d_call: .
clone_size: .
cdr3_aa: CASGRGGSSYNSPLHF
cdr3_nt: TGTGCCAGCGGCAGGGGAGGAAGCTCCTATAATTCACCCCTCCACTTT

v_call: TRBV11-2
j_call: TRBJ1-1
d_call: .
clone_size: once
cdr3_aa: CASSLRVNTEAFF
cdr3_nt: TGTGCCAGCAGCTTACGAGTGAACACTGAAGCTTTCTTT

v_call: TRBV7-8
j_call: TRBJ1-1
d_call: TRBD1
clone_size: .
cdr3_aa: CASSVNRGGREAFF
cdr3_nt: TGTGCCAGCAGCGTTAACAGGGGAGGTCGGGAAGCTTTCTTT

v_call: TRBV6-2/TRBV6-3
j_call: TRBJ2-3
d_call: .
clone_size: .
cdr3_aa: CASSLPAGSSTDTQYF
cdr3_nt: TGTGCCAGCAGCCTCCCCGCAGGAAGCTCCACAGATACGCAGTATTTT

v_call: TRBV4-2
j_call: TRBJ2-1
d_call: TRBD2
clone_size: .
cdr3_aa: CASSGSGSSYNEQFF
cdr3_nt: TGTGCCAGCAGCGGTAGCGGGAGCTCCTACAATGAGCAGTTCTTC

v_call: TRBV6-5
j_call: TRBJ2-3
d_call: TRBD2
clone_size: .
cdr3_aa: CASTTGGVANTQYF
cdr3_nt: TGTGCCAGCACAACGGGGGGGGTGGCAAATACGCAGTATTTT

v_call: TRBV5-8
j_call: TRBJ2-1
d_call: .
clone_size: .
cdr3_aa: CASSLADGDYEQFF
cdr3_nt: TGTGCCAGCAGCTTGGCCGATGGGGACTATGAGCAGTTCTTC

v_call: TRBV19
j_call: TRBJ2-7
d_call: .
clone_size: .
cdr3_aa: CASRDSYEQYF
cdr3_nt: TGTGCCAGTAGAGACAGCTACGAGCAGTACTTC

v_call: TRBV5-4
j_call: TRBJ2-3
d_call: TRBD2
clone_size: .
cdr3_aa: CASSWGTSGRDTQYF
cdr3_nt: TGTGCCAGCAGCTGGGGGACTAGCGGGCGGGATACGCAGTATTTT

v_call: TRBV3-1/TRBV3-2
j_call: TRBJ1-1
d_call: .
clone_size: .
cdr3_aa: CASSQGSRNTEAFF
cdr3_nt: TGTGCCAGCAGCCAAGGCTCGAGGAACACTGAAGCTTTCTTT

v_call: TRBV18
j_call: TRBJ1-5
d_call: TRBD1
clone_size: .
cdr3_aa: CASSANRGDQPQHF
cdr3_nt: TGTGCCAGCTCAGCCAACAGGGGTGATCAGCCCCAGCATTTT

v_call: TRBV2
j_call: TRBJ1-2
d_call: .
clone_size: .
cdr3_aa: CASSGQTYGYTF
cdr3_nt: TGTGCCAGCAGTGGACAGACCTATGGCTACACCTTC

v_call: TRBV7-9
j_call: TRBJ1-5
d_call: .
clone_size: few
cdr3_aa: CASSFNSPNQPQHF
cdr3_nt: TGTGCCAGCAGCTTCAACAGCCCAAATCAGCCCCAGCATTTT

v_call: TRBV14
j_call: TRBJ2-1
d_call: .
clone_size: .
cdr3_aa: CASSPGGPASYNEQFF
cdr3_nt: TGTGCCAGCAGCCCCGGGGGGCCGGCGAGCTACAATGAGCAGTTCTTC

v_call: TRBV15
j_call: TRBJ2-7
d_call: TRBD2
clone_size: .
cdr3_aa: CATGEGYEQYF
cdr3_nt: TGTGCCACCGGGGAGGGCTACGAGCAGTACTTC

v_call: TRBV25-1
j_call: TRBJ2-1
d_call: .
clone_size: .
cdr3_aa: CASSPPGLRGIGEQFF
cdr3_nt: TGTGCCAGCAGTCCTCCGGGCCTCAGGGGTATCGGTGAGCAGTTCTTC

v_call: TRBV29-1
j_call: TRBJ1-1
d_call: TRBD1
clone_size: .
cdr3_aa: CSVSRTGRVRTEAFF
cdr3_nt: TGCAGCGTTTCCCGGACAGGGAGGGTAAGGACTGAAGCTTTCTTT

v_call: TRBV6-2/TRBV6-3
j_call: TRBJ1-1
d_call: TRBD1
clone_size: .
cdr3_aa: CASSFTGGYPDTEAFF
cdr3_nt: TGTGCCAGCAGCTTCACAGGGGGCTACCCGGACACTGAAGCTTTCTTT

v_call: TRBV5-4
j_call: TRBJ1-2
d_call: TRBD1
clone_size: .
cdr3_aa: CASSLTGIYGYTF
cdr3_nt: TGTGCCAGCAGCCTGACAGGGATCTATGGCTACACCTTC

v_call: TRBV9
j_call: TRBJ1-6
d_call: .
clone_size: .
cdr3_aa: CASSPRFRDWDVHF
cdr3_nt: TGTGCCAGCAGCCCGAGATTTCGGGACTGGGATGTCCACTTT

v_call: TRBV11-2
j_call: TRBJ2-1
d_call: TRBD2
clone_size: once
cdr3_aa: CASSLGLAGFYNEQFF
cdr3_nt: TGTGCCAGCAGCTTGGGACTAGCGGGATTCTACAATGAGCAGTTCTTC

v_call: TRBV9
j_call: TRBJ1-3
d_call: TRBD1
clone_size: .
cdr3_aa: CASSAEGTGGYGNTIYF
cdr3_nt: TGTGCCAGCAGCGCTGAGGGGACAGGGGGGTATGGAAACACCATATATTTT

v_call: TRBV5-1
j_call: TRBJ1-1
d_call: .
clone_size: .
cdr3_aa: CASSTTPEVAEAFF
cdr3_nt: TGCGCCAGCAGCACAACACCGGAGGTGGCTGAAGCTTTCTTT

v_call: TRBV15
j_call: TRBJ1-4
d_call: TRBD1
clone_size: .
cdr3_aa: CATSRARQGNEKLFF
cdr3_nt: TGTGCCACCAGCAGAGCTAGACAGGGGAATGAAAAACTGTTTTTT

v_call: TRBV7-9
j_call: TRBJ2-2
d_call: .
clone_size: few
cdr3_aa: CASSTGRSNTGELFF
cdr3_nt: TGTGCCAGCAGCACGGGACGCTCGAACACCGGGGAGCTGTTTTTT

v_call: TRBV29-1
j_call: TRBJ2-3
d_call: .
clone_size: .
cdr3_aa: CSVVRGPEDTQYF
cdr3_nt: TGCAGCGTTGTTCGGGGGCCGGAAGATACGCAGTATTTT

v_call: TRBV7-4
j_call: TRBJ2-5
d_call: .
clone_size: .
cdr3_aa: CASTSWRLGETQYF
cdr3_nt: TGTGCCAGTACGTCGTGGCGCCTCGGAGAGACCCAGTACTTC

v_call: TRBV6-6
j_call: TRBJ1-4
d_call: .
clone_size: .
cdr3_aa: CASSYTGKGIEKLFF
cdr3_nt: TGTGCCAGCAGTTACACCGGGAAGGGAATTGAAAAACTGTTTTTT

v_call: TRBV30
j_call: TRBJ2-7
d_call: TRBD1
clone_size: .
cdr3_aa: CAWSVQGAGPQYF
cdr3_nt: TGTGCCTGGAGCGTACAGGGGGCCGGCCCCCAGTACTTC

v_call: TRBV7-9
j_call: TRBJ1-4
d_call: .
clone_size: .
cdr3_aa: CASSLLGEKLFF
cdr3_nt: TGTGCCAGCAGCTTACTCGGTGAAAAACTGTTTTTT

v_call: TRBV6-5
j_call: TRBJ1-2
d_call: TRBD1
clone_size: .
cdr3_aa: CASSYSPDRSGYTF
cdr3_nt: TGTGCCAGCAGTTACTCCCCGGACAGGAGTGGCTACACCTTC

v_call: TRBV18
j_call: TRBJ2-5
d_call: .
clone_size: .
cdr3_aa: CASSPEGVGETQYF
cdr3_nt: TGTGCCAGCTCACCAGAAGGAGTGGGAGAGACCCAGTACTTC

v_call: TRBV5-1
j_call: TRBJ2-7
d_call: .
clone_size: .
cdr3_aa: CASSLAPPDNEQYF
cdr3_nt: TGCGCCAGCAGCTTGGCGCCCCCGGACAACGAGCAGTACTTC

v_call: TRBV3-1/TRBV3-2
j_call: TRBJ1-1
d_call: .
clone_size: .
cdr3_aa: CASSPLWTDTEAFF
cdr3_nt: TGTGCCAGCAGCCCACTTTGGACGGACACTGAAGCTTTCTTT

v_call: TRBV18
j_call: TRBJ1-2
d_call: .
clone_size: .
cdr3_aa: CASSPLETARAHYGYTF
cdr3_nt: TGTGCCAGCTCACCACTTGAGACAGCCAGAGCCCACTATGGCTACACCTTC

v_call: TRBV5-6
j_call: TRBJ1-6
d_call: .
clone_size: once
cdr3_aa: CASSLDGGTAAALHF
cdr3_nt: TGTGCCAGCAGCTTGGATGGGGGCACGGCCGCGGCCCTCCACTTT